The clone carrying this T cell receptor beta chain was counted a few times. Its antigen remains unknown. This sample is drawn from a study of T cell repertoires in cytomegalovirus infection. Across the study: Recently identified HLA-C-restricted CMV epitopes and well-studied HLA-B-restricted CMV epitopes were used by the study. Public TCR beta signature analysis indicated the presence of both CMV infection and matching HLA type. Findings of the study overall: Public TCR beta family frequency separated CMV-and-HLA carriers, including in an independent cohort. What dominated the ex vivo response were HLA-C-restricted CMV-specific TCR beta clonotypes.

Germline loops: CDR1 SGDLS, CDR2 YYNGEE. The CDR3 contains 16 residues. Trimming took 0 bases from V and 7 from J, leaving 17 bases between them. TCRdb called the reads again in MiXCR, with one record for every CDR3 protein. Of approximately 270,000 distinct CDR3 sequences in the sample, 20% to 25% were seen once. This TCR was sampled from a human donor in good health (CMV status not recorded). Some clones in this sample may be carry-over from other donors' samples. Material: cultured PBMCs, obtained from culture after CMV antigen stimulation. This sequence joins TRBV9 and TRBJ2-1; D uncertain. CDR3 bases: TGTGCCAGCAGCGTAGTTGGACCGGGTGGGGTTAATGAGCAGTTCTTC. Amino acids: CASSVVGPGGVNEQFF.